Listed here is a single TCR beta chain. Its antigen is as yet unknown. At one end, the junction sequence differs from germline, possibly due to a read error. The data were obtained in a study of CD8 T cells in ankylosing spondylitis. Researchers built TCR beta libraries using quantitative 5'-RACE with molecular barcodes. Each CDR3 protein gets one entry after TCRdb re-called the 5' RACE reads with MiXCR. The sample records under 450,000 distinct CDR3 sequences, approximately 17% being singletons. This CDR3 has 14 residues. The V gene's germline CDR1 is LGHDT and CDR2 YNNKEL (reference sequence). Study-level findings and limits: The clones that were linked to disease were reported to be significantly enriched in matched synovial fluid samples from ankylosing spondylitis patients. Reactive arthritis synovial fluid and blood were previously reported to contain some motif variants. With a CD8+ phenotype, disease-linked clones were relatively rare in peripheral blood. A motif of 7 to 9 highly homologous TCR beta variants was seen as apparently characteristic of ankylosing spondylitis blood.

Sequenced material: blood, either unsorted or a sorted T cell fraction (not recorded which). The TCR originated in a male donor with ankylosing spondylitis. The V call is TRBV3-1, the J call TRBJ2-1, with 10 positions matching TRBD2. The CDR3 loop reads CASSQASGGLNRVF. CDR3 in DNA: TGTGCCAGCAGCCAAGCTAGCGGGGGACTCAATCGGGTCTTC.